Listed here are 18 T cell receptor beta chains from one sample, sequenced in a study of T cells expressing NK-cell markers. TCRdb re-called the 5' RACE reads and shows each CDR3 protein once, DNA omitted. The repertoire table contains some 500,000 distinct CDR3 sequences. Sequenced: blood T cells: a sorted CD56 or NKG2C T cell subset, CD4+ or CD8+ T cells, or bulk PBMC T cells (not recorded which). These TCRs come from a woman aged 45-60 years in good health.

This chain joins TRBV5-1 and TRBJ2-1; TCRdb selects TRBD2, and the lack of DNA leaves this call unchecked. Germline CDR1 SGHRS, CDR2 YFSETQ. CDR3 length: 16 residues. CDR3 sequence: CASSTLRASGDNEQFF.

This sequence joins TRBV7-9 and TRBJ2-3; the D call from TCRdb, TRBD1, cannot be confirmed without DNA. The CDR3 contains 14 residues. Germline lookup yields CDR1 SEHNR and CDR2 FQNEAQ (reference sequence). The chain's CDR3 is CASSPTGGTDTQYF.

The V gene is TRBV11-2, the J gene TRBJ1-1. CDR1 is SGHAT, CDR2 FQNNGV, per germline. This CDR3 is 12 amino acids long. CDR3 in amino acids: CASSKPNTEAFF.

The chain joins TRBV7-9 to TRBJ1-2; lacking DNA, the TRBD1 call made by TCRdb goes unchecked. Germline-derived CDR1 and CDR2 are SEHNR and FQNEAQ (reference sequence). This CDR3 is built from 15 residues. The CDR3 region is CASSSTRGRRYGYTF.

This chain links TRBV5-4 with TRBJ2-3; the TRBD2 assignment by TCRdb is unverifiable without DNA. This CDR3 is 13 amino acids long. CDR1 is SGHNT, CDR2 YYREEE, per germline (reference sequence). This CDR3 reads CASSPELGDTQYF.

The chain links TRBV6-5 to TRBJ2-3. The CDR3 contains 15 residues. The germline V gene encodes CDR1 MNHEY and CDR2 SVGAGI. CDR3 amino acids: CASSSQLEGTDTQYF.

The chain has TRBV28 and TRBJ2-3; the TCRdb call, TRBD2, lacks DNA for checking. The CDR3 sequence is 17 residues long. The germline V gene encodes CDR1 MDHEN and CDR2 SYDVKM. CDR3 amino acids: CASSLSSALQGTDTQYF.

The chain is built from TRBV9 and TRBJ2-7. This CDR3 has 13 amino acids. Germline CDR1 SGDLS, CDR2 YYNGEE. The CDR3 reads CASIVRLVGEQYF.

The chain combines TRBV7-8 with TRBJ2-5; no DNA is available, so the TRBD1 call from TCRdb remains unchecked. The CDR3 is made up of 18 amino acids. CDR1 is SGHVS, CDR2 FQNEAQ, per germline. The CDR3 loop is CASSLGTAALIIQETQYF.

The chain employs TRBV5-4 and TRBJ2-1. The germline V gene has CDR1 SGHNT and CDR2 YYREEE (reference sequence). The CDR3 has 12 residues. The CDR3 reads CASSLVYNEQFF.

V is TRBV4-1 and J is TRBJ1-5; TCRdb's D call of TRBD1 is untestable without DNA. Germline lookup yields CDR1 MGHRA and CDR2 YSYEKL. The CDR3 is made up of 14 amino acids. The CDR3: CASSQPGQHEPQHF.

V gene TRBV6-5 combines with J gene TRBJ1-1; no DNA is available, so the TRBD1 call from TCRdb remains unchecked. Germline CDR1 MNHEY, CDR2 SVGAGI. The CDR3 has 15 amino acids. CDR3 protein: CASSYSKQGGTEAFF.

The chain links TRBV7-6 to TRBJ2-7; TCRdb reports TRBD1, a call that lacks DNA to check it against. In germline, CDR1 is SGHVS, CDR2 FNYEAQ. The CDR3 is 14 amino acids. The CDR3 loop is CASSQDRVRNEQYF.

The chain carries TRBV7-2 and TRBJ2-7; TCRdb's D gene call, TRBD2, goes unchecked for lack of DNA. The germline V gene has CDR1 SGHTA and CDR2 FQGNSA. The CDR3 covers 18 residues. The CDR3 protein is CASSLGGVRAYWAYEQYF.

The chain joins TRBV14 to TRBJ2-2; absent DNA, TCRdb's TRBD2 call cannot be checked. The CDR3 sequence is 15 residues long. Germline V gene lookup returns CDR1 SGHDN and CDR2 FVKESK. The CDR3 reads CASSPRYSGAGELFF.

V and J are TRBV19 and TRBJ2-7; TCRdb gives TRBD1 as the D gene, but with no DNA this cannot be confirmed. Germline CDR1 is LNHDA and CDR2 is SQIVND (reference sequence). CDR3 length: 14 residues. The CDR3 region is CASSIRDIGYEQYF.

The chain recombines TRBV5-1 with TRBJ2-5. Germline CDR1 reads SGHRS; CDR2 reads YFSETQ. The CDR3 totals 14 residues. The CDR3 here is CASTLGSLQETQYF.

The chain combines TRBV21-1 with TRBJ2-2. TRBV21-1 is an annotated pseudogene. CDR3 length: 15 residues. The CDR3 is CASSKVGRETGELFF.